The rows below give T cell receptor beta chains drawn from one sample of a study of cytomegalovirus exposure and HLA in healthy donors. The method was immunoSEQ multiplex PCR; TCRdb's version includes in-frame clones alone and lacks a portion of them. This sample has approximately 120,000 clones, with roughly 87% found just once. Sequences were obtained from PBMCs. All receptors derive from a woman between 18 and 30 years old in good health and CMV-seronegative. Each CDR3 is given with its conserved first and last residue. The D gene is left open where the match is weak. A row's size may be missing; if present it is once, few, many or a size class.

abundance	v_gene	j_gene	d_gene	CDR3nt	CDR3aa
NA	TRBV15	TRBJ2-3	NA	TGTGCCACCAACTTAGATCCCTCGAGGGCCCCAGATACGCAGTATTTT	CATNLDPSRAPDTQYF
NA	TRBV27	TRBJ2-7	TRBD2	TGTGCCAGCAGACCACTAGCGGGGGACTACGAGCAGTACTTC	CASRPLAGDYEQYF
NA	TRBV11-2	TRBJ2-6	NA	TGTGCCAGCAGCTTAATGGAGTCTGGGGCCAACGTCCTGACTTTC	CASSLMESGANVLTF
NA	TRBV30	TRBJ2-7	TRBD1	TGTGCCTGGGACAGGGGGCTCTCCGAGCAGTACTTC	CAWDRGLSEQYF
NA	TRBV27	TRBJ2-3	NA	TGTGCCAGCAGTTGGCGGGGATACACAGATACGCAGTATTTT	CASSWRGYTDTQYF
NA	TRBV29-1	TRBJ1-4	NA	TGCAGCGGCGCAGGGGCTAATGAAAAACTGTTTTTT	CSGAGANEKLFF
NA	TRBV6-6	TRBJ1-3	NA	TGTGCCAGCAGTTACTCGGGTCCGGGGTTAGGAAACACCATATATTTT	CASSYSGPGLGNTIYF
NA	TRBV6-1	TRBJ1-2	TRBD1	TGTGCCAGCAGTGAATCATCAGGGGGCGCGGCTAACTATGGCTACACCTTC	CASSESSGGAANYGYTF
NA	TRBV28	TRBJ2-6	NA	TGTGCCAGCAGTTTATTGGAGGGGGCCCAGGGGGCCAACGTCCTGACTTTC	CASSLLEGAQGANVLTF
NA	TRBV30	TRBJ1-1	NA	TGTGCCTGGAGTGTACCGGAAAGAGGTTGGGCTTTCTTT	CAWSVPERGWAFF
NA	TRBV5-4	TRBJ2-7	TRBD2	TGTGCCAGCAGCCGCGAAGCGGGAGTAGAGTACGAGCAGTACTTC	CASSREAGVEYEQYF
once	TRBV5-6	TRBJ1-5	NA	TGTGCCAGCAGCTTTTACTTGGGAGATCAGCCCCAGCATTTT	CASSFYLGDQPQHF
NA	TRBV5-4	TRBJ2-5	NA	TGTGCCAGCAGCTTGCGGGAGACGGTAGAGACCCAGTACTTC	CASSLRETVETQYF
NA	TRBV29-1	TRBJ1-2	TRBD1	TGCAGCGTGGGACAGACTAACTATGGCTACACCTTC	CSVGQTNYGYTF
few	TRBV19	TRBJ1-2	TRBD1	TGTGCCAGTAGTACCCAGGGGGCTCTCCTTGGCTACACCTTC	CASSTQGALLGYTF
NA	TRBV7-2	TRBJ2-7	TRBD1	TGTGCCAGCAGCCACTGGGACAGGAACGAGCAGTACTTC	CASSHWDRNEQYF
NA	TRBV28	TRBJ2-1	NA	TGTGCCAGCAGCCGCAAACCGGACACCTACAATGAGCAGTTCTTC	CASSRKPDTYNEQFF
NA	TRBV20-1	TRBJ2-5	NA	TGCAGTGCTAGATTCTTGGAGACCCAGTACTTC	CSARFLETQYF
NA	TRBV28	TRBJ2-1	TRBD2	TGTGCCAGCAGTTCCTATAGCGGGAGTCGGACCTACAATGAGCAGTTCTTC	CASSSYSGSRTYNEQFF
NA	TRBV5-1	TRBJ1-1	NA	TGCGCCAGCAGCCAGGACATCAGGCACACTGAAGCTTTCTTT	CASSQDIRHTEAFF
once	TRBV19	TRBJ1-1	TRBD1	TGTGCCAGTAGTTTTATTAGACAGGGTTGGAACACTGAAGCTTTCTTT	CASSFIRQGWNTEAFF
NA	TRBV7-8	TRBJ1-1	NA	TGTGCCACCGAACCGGGGGGAATTTTTAATGCTGAAGCTTTCTTT	CATEPGGIFNAEAFF
NA	TRBV6-4	TRBJ1-5	NA	TGTGCCAGCAGTGAAGTTGGGGGGATTCAGCCCCAGCATTTT	CASSEVGGIQPQHF
NA	TRBV6-5	TRBJ2-1	NA	TGTGCCAGCAGTTACTCCTTTAGCGGATTCAATGAGCAGTTCTTC	CASSYSFSGFNEQFF
NA	TRBV7-9	TRBJ2-1	NA	TGTGCCAGCAGCGAAGACGCGGTGGAGCAGTTCTTC	CASSEDAVEQFF
NA	TRBV16	TRBJ2-5	NA	TGTGCCAGCAGCCATTACAGGGAAAAAGAGACCCAGTACTTC	CASSHYREKETQYF
NA	TRBV11-2	TRBJ2-3	TRBD2	TGTGCCAGCAGCTTCGCCCTAGCGGGAAGGAAGTATTTT	CASSFALAGRKYF
NA	TRBV7-6	TRBJ2-1	TRBD2	TGTGCCAGCAGCTCACTAGCGGGAAAATTGGTTGAGCAGTTCTTC	CASSSLAGKLVEQFF
NA	TRBV27	TRBJ2-1	NA	TGTGCCAGCAGTTCCCCGGGGAATGAGCAGTTCTTC	CASSSPGNEQFF
NA	TRBV7-6	TRBJ2-5	NA	TGTGCCAGCACCTTCCAGGGCGATCAAGAGACCCAGTACTTC	CASTFQGDQETQYF
NA	TRBV28	TRBJ1-5	TRBD1	TGTGCCAGCAGTTTATCCCAGGGGGCACGGCAGCCCCAGCATTTT	CASSLSQGARQPQHF
NA	TRBV15	TRBJ2-3	TRBD2	TGTGCCACCAGCAGAGAGGCGGGGGGGTTACCAGATACGCAGTATTTT	CATSREAGGLPDTQYF
once	TRBV11-2	TRBJ1-1	NA	TGTGCCAGCAGCAACAGGTACACGGCCGCTGAAGCTTTCTTT	CASSNRYTAAEAFF
NA	TRBV7-9	TRBJ1-2	TRBD1	TGTGCCAGCAGCAAACCGGGACAGGGACACTATGGCTACACCTTC	CASSKPGQGHYGYTF
once	TRBV28	TRBJ1-2	NA	TGTGCCAGCAGCCCCCTTGAGGCGGGGTACACCTTC	CASSPLEAGYTF
NA	TRBV7-9	TRBJ2-7	TRBD2	TGTGCCAGCAGCTTAGGACTAGCGGGAAACTACGAGCAGTACTTC	CASSLGLAGNYEQYF
NA	TRBV19	TRBJ1-5	TRBD1	TGTGCCAGTAAGGGGAACAGGGGCCAGCCCCAGCATTTT	CASKGNRGQPQHF
once	TRBV6-1	TRBJ2-3	NA	TGTGCCAGCAGTGATTCGAATACAGGGCCGAGGGAAGATACGCAGTATTTT	CASSDSNTGPREDTQYF
NA	TRBV6-6	TRBJ1-5	NA	TGTGCCACCGGAACGGGCGGGAGCAATCAGCCCCAGCATTTT	CATGTGGSNQPQHF
NA	TRBV6-5	TRBJ2-7	NA	TGTGCCAGCAGTCCCAGGGGACCCTACGAGCAGTACTTC	CASSPRGPYEQYF
NA	TRBV4-2	TRBJ1-1	NA	TGTGCCAGCAGCCAGGGAAGGGGGAACACTGAAGCTTTCTTT	CASSQGRGNTEAFF